The rows below give T cell receptor beta chains drawn from one sample of a study of beta chain features in type 1 diabetes. The data were produced by immunoSEQ multiplex PCR, yet TCRdb's version contains in-frame clones alone and is incomplete. The profile shows 450,000 to 600,000 clones, approximately 28% of them singletons. Sequenced: naive CD4+ T cells from blood. The receptors come from a man aged 18 to 29 in good health. The CDR3 runs from the conserved cysteine through the conserved F or W. D genes are given only for firm matches. Clone size is stated in some rows and not others, as once, few, many or a class when expanded.

j_call | v_call | clone_size | d_call | cdr3_nt | cdr3_aa
TRBJ2-1 | TRBV27 | NA | TRBD1 | TGTGCCAGCAGTTCGGACAGGGGGTCAGGTGAGCAGTTCTTC | CASSSDRGSGEQFF
TRBJ1-2 | TRBV9 | few | NA | TGTGCCAGCAGCGTAGCTACGAGTGCAGGGTATGGCTACACCTTC | CASSVATSAGYGYTF
TRBJ2-7 | TRBV5-1 | NA | NA | TGCGCCAGCAGCTTGGCTGCCTCCGGGACCTCGACGTCCAACGAGCAGTACTTC | CASSLAASGTSTSNEQYF
TRBJ2-7 | TRBV30 | NA | TRBD1 | TGTGCCTGGACTCCTCCCGGGACAGGGACTTACGAGCAGTACTTC | CAWTPPGTGTYEQYF
TRBJ1-1 | TRBV30 | once | NA | TGTGCCTGGAGTGGTTATCCTGAAGCTTTCTTT | CAWSGYPEAFF
TRBJ1-5 | TRBV29-1 | few | NA | TGCAGCGTTGGGATTGGTAGCAATCAGCCCCAGCATTTT | CSVGIGSNQPQHF
TRBJ1-1 | TRBV9 | few | NA | TGTGCCAGCAGCGTAGCAGTGAACACTGAAGCTTTCTTT | CASSVAVNTEAFF
TRBJ2-7 | TRBV30 | NA | NA | TGTGCCCGCCGGGACAACTCCTACGAGCAGTACTTC | CARRDNSYEQYF
TRBJ1-5 | TRBV30 | NA | NA | TGTGCCTGGAGCCCAACGGGTTGGAAGCCCCAGCATTTT | CAWSPTGWKPQHF
TRBJ2-2 | TRBV5-5 | few | TRBD1 | TGTGCCAGCAGCTCGGGACAGGCGAACACCGGGGAGCTGTTTTTT | CASSSGQANTGELFF
TRBJ2-5 | TRBV7-9 | NA | NA | TGTGCCAGCAGCCAGAGGGAGACCCAGTACTTC | CASSQRETQYF
TRBJ2-3 | TRBV2 | few | NA | TGTGCCAGCAGTACTACATTGACAGATACGCAGTATTTT | CASSTTLTDTQYF
TRBJ2-5 | TRBV2 | few | NA | TGTGCCAGCAGTGCGGCCCAGGAGGAGACCCAGTACTTC | CASSAAQEETQYF
TRBJ2-7 | TRBV4-3 | once | NA | TGCGCCAGCAGCCAAGCGGGGGAAGGATCCTACGAGCAGTACTTC | CASSQAGEGSYEQYF
TRBJ2-2 | TRBV29-1 | few | NA | TGCAGCGCCTCGGGAGTGAGGGCAACCGGGGAGCTGTTTTTT | CSASGVRATGELFF
TRBJ2-2 | TRBV6-1 | NA | NA | TGTGCCAGCAGTGATTGGCCGCGAAACACCGGGGAGCTGTTTTTT | CASSDWPRNTGELFF
TRBJ2-3 | TRBV7-2 | NA | NA | TGTGCCAGCACCTCCCCCACTGTAGATACGCAGTATTTT | CASTSPTVDTQYF
TRBJ2-1 | TRBV7-2 | NA | NA | TGTGCCAGCAGCTTAGCCTCCAATGAGCAGTTCTTC | CASSLASNEQFF
TRBJ2-7 | TRBV30 | NA | NA | TGTGCCTGGAGTGTACCCGCACAGGGAAGCTCCTACGAGCAGTACTTC | CAWSVPAQGSSYEQYF
TRBJ2-1 | TRBV5-1 | few | TRBD2 | TGCGCCAGCAGCTTGGACCCTCCGGGACTAGCGGGAGATGAGCAGTTCTTC | CASSLDPPGLAGDEQFF
TRBJ2-7 | TRBV18 | NA | NA | TGTGCCAGCTCACCACTACAGGGTCGCGAGCAGTACTTC | CASSPLQGREQYF
TRBJ2-1 | TRBV5-1 | NA | TRBD2 | TGCGCCAGCAGCTCGCCGATAGCGGGCCATGTGGATGAGCAGTTCTTC | CASSSPIAGHVDEQFF
TRBJ2-1 | TRBV7-2 | few | NA | TGTGCCAGCAGCTTAGCCGGGGAGCAGTTCTTC | CASSLAGEQFF
TRBJ2-7 | TRBV6-1 | few | TRBD2 | TGTGCCAGCAGTCCACAGGGACTAGCGGACTACGAGCAGTACTTC | CASSPQGLADYEQYF
TRBJ2-5 | TRBV7-2 | few | NA | TGTGCCAGCAGCTTAGGCGGGGCGCGTCCCCAAGAGACCCAGTACTTC | CASSLGGARPQETQYF
TRBJ2-5 | TRBV9 | few | TRBD2 | TGTGCCAGCAGCCTGGGACTAGCGGGAGGCTGGGAGACCCAGTACTTC | CASSLGLAGGWETQYF
TRBJ2-3 | TRBV20-1 | NA | TRBD1 | TGCAGTGCTAGTGAGGGGGCAGGGCAGTATTTT | CSASEGAGQYF
TRBJ1-4 | TRBV7-2 | few | TRBD1 | TGTGCCAGCAGCCCCGGCAGGGGGTATGAAAAACTGTTTTTT | CASSPGRGYEKLFF
TRBJ2-1 | TRBV27 | NA | TRBD2 | TGTGCCAGCAGGGAAGCGGGAGTACATGAGCAGTTCTTC | CASREAGVHEQFF
TRBJ2-6 | TRBV4-2 | few | NA | TGTGCCAGCAGCCAAGACACACCTAACACAGGGCCCGGGGCCAACGTCCTGACTTTC | CASSQDTPNTGPGANVLTF
TRBJ1-1 | TRBV30 | NA | NA | TGTGCCTGGAGTGGACGGCTTGAAGCTTTCTTT | CAWSGRLEAFF
TRBJ2-1 | TRBV5-4 | NA | TRBD2 | TGTGCCAGCAGCCAGACTAGCGGCTCCTACAATGAGCAGTTCTTC | CASSQTSGSYNEQFF
TRBJ2-5 | TRBV14 | NA | NA | TGTGCCAGCAGCCAAGTAGATCTGGAGACCCAGTACTTC | CASSQVDLETQYF
TRBJ2-3 | TRBV6-1 | NA | NA | TGTGCCAGCAGTTATAGTCAGGGTGAAGATACGCAGTATTTT | CASSYSQGEDTQYF
TRBJ2-6 | TRBV7-2 | few | NA | TGTGCCAGCAGCTTAGAAATCTCTGGGGCCAACGTCCTGACTTTC | CASSLEISGANVLTF
TRBJ2-3 | TRBV5-1 | few | NA | TGCGCCAGCAGCTGGGACCCTGGCATCACAGATACGCAGTATTTT | CASSWDPGITDTQYF